This T cell receptor (beta chain) was recovered during a study of blood T cells in healthy people across ages. Overall study context: Per two T cells, template switching captured roughly one barcoded beta molecule.

This clonotype was seen a few times. Healthy Caucasians from Russia aged roughly 6 to 90 served as donors. Every donor provided roughly 9.1 milliliters of peripheral blood. PCR was performed a second time for about 7 to 12 cycles using a sample-barcoded 5' primer and a J-beta primer mix. TCRdb re-called the 5' RACE reads through MiXCR, storing one row per CDR3 protein. The sample carries fewer than 700,000 distinct CDR3 sequences, 47% recorded once. Sequenced sample: blood. This TCR came from an elderly man in good health.

CDR3 loop: CASSLRTGWASYNEQFF. In DNA form, the CDR3 reads TGTGCCAGCAGCTTAAGGACAGGGTGGGCCTCCTACAATGAGCAGTTCTTC. This chain links TRBV7-2 with TRBJ2-1; 8 bases are a match to TRBD1. Germline values: CDR1 SGHTA, CDR2 FQGNSA. The junction had 6 bases not matched to a gene; V was cut back by 2 bases and J by 0 bases. The CDR3 runs to 17 residues.